One and the same sample provided the 29 T cell receptor beta chains below, sequenced in a study of OX40 agonist ivuxolimab in advanced cancers. The method was immunoSEQ multiplex PCR; TCRdb's version includes in-frame clones alone and lacks a portion of them. The sample consists of 80,000 to 95,000 clones, roughly 89% of them appearing once. The source material was CD4+ or CD8+ T cells sorted from blood, sampled in a trial of the OX40 agonist ivuxolimab. The receptors were gathered from an adult with an advanced solid tumor such as melanoma, head and neck, liver or kidney cancer.

The V and J genes are TRBV28 and TRBJ2-2; TRBD1 might be the D (5 bases). Trimming took off 5 bases at V and 3 bases at J, with 10 bases between the two ends. CDR3 size: 14 residues. Germline CDR1 is MDHEN and CDR2 is SYDVKM. The CDR3 DNA sequence: TGTGCCAGCAGTCTCAGGGTGGACACCGGGGAGCTGTTTTTT. Residues: CASSLRVDTGELFF. The full variable domain, with the rest looked up from reference TRBV28 and TRBJ2-2, is DVKVTQSSRYLVKRTGEKVFLECVQDMDHENMFWYRQDPGLGLRLIYFSYDVKMKEKGDIPEGYSVSREKKERFSLILESASTNQTSMYLCASSLRVDTGELFFGEGSRLTVL.

V gene TRBV9 combines with J gene TRBJ2-7; a weak D match, TRBD2 (6 bases). Germline V gene lookup returns CDR1 SGDLS and CDR2 YYNGEE. The CDR3 has 15 amino acids. Trimming removed 4 bases from V and 5 bases from J, with 19 bases in between. CDR3 in amino acids: CASSPRLDIADEQYF. In nucleotides, the CDR3 is TGTGCCAGCAGCCCAAGACTAGATATCGCTGACGAGCAGTACTTC.

V usage is TRBV2 and J usage is TRBJ1-1; TRBD1 is a possible D gene (6 bases). The CDR3 totals 17 residues. CDR1 and CDR2 from the germline V gene are SNHLY and FYNNEI. The V gene lost 0 bases and the J gene lost 3 bases, with 17 bases spanning the gap. The CDR3 here is CASSEALTGGGHTEAFF. CDR3 in DNA: TGTGCCAGCAGTGAAGCGCTGACAGGAGGTGGCCACACTGAAGCTTTCTTT. The full variable domain, completed using reference TRBV2 and TRBJ1-1, is EPEVTQTPSHQVTQMGQEVILRCVPISNHLYFYWYRQILGQKVEFLVSFYNNEISEKSEIFDDQFSVERPDGSNFTLKIRSTKLEDSAMYFCASSEALTGGGHTEAFFGQGTRLTVV.

This chain links TRBV7-9 with TRBJ2-7; no reliable D call. Trimming removed 3 bases at V and 5 bases at J, with 11 bases between. In germline, CDR1 is SEHNR, CDR2 FQNEAQ (reference sequence). There are 13 residues in the CDR3. In DNA, the CDR3 is TGTGCCAGCAGCTTGGGTCTGAGGAACGAGCAGTACTTC. The encoded protein is CASSLGLRNEQYF.

The chain carries TRBV11-3 and TRBJ2-7; maybe TRBD1 (5 bases). The V end lost 4 bases, the J end lost 0 bases, and 19 bases lay between the germline ends. The germline gives CDR1 SGHNT, CDR2 YENEEA. The CDR3 totals 17 residues. CDR3 sequence: CASSSFPWGESSYEQYF. In DNA form, the CDR3 reads TGTGCCAGCAGCTCCTTCCCCTGGGGCGAGAGCTCCTACGAGCAGTACTTC. Supplemented by reference TRBV11-3 and TRBJ2-7, the full variable domain reads EAGVVQSPRYKIIEKKQPVAFWCNPISGHNTLYWYLQNLGQGPELLIRYENEEAVDDSQLPKDRFSAERLKGVDSTLKIQPAELGDSAVYLCASSSFPWGESSYEQYFGPGTRLTVT.

The chain uses TRBV5-8 and TRBJ2-7; D is perhaps TRBD1 or TRBD2 (5 bases each). The CDR3 runs to 17 residues. Per the germline V gene, CDR1 is SGHTS and CDR2 is YDEGEE. Trimming shortened V by 4 bases and J by 3 bases, and 23 bases separated the two germline ends. The CDR3 protein is CASSKDQPGRGFYEQYF. The CDR3 DNA is TGTGCCAGCAGCAAGGATCAACCGGGACGGGGCTTCTACGAGCAGTACTTC.

The chain uses TRBV6-5 and TRBJ2-3, with D unresolved. V lost 8 bases and J lost 2, with 8 bases in between. Germline V gene lookup returns CDR1 MNHEY and CDR2 SVGAGI. There are 12 residues in the CDR3. The CDR3 is CASQPSTDTQYF. The CDR3, as DNA: TGTGCCAGCCAGCCTTCCACAGATACGCAGTATTTT.

The chain joins TRBV5-3 to TRBJ1-4; no clear D gene. TRBV5-3 is sorted into the ORF group, with uncertain function. This CDR3 spans 15 amino acids. V was trimmed by 4 bases and J by 1 base, leaving 11 bases between them. CDR3 nucleotides: TGTGCCAGAAGCCCCCCCGGCATAACTAATGAAAAACTGTTTTTT. It encodes CARSPPGITNEKLFF.

The sample holds a few counts of this clone. This sequence joins TRBV5-4 and TRBJ2-5, with D perhaps TRBD2 (6 bases). The CDR3 sequence is 15 residues long. Germline CDR1 and CDR2: SGHNT and YYREEE (reference sequence). V lost 4 bases and J lost 2, with 15 bases in between. CDR3 loop: CASSGQTEGQETQYF. CDR3 nucleotides: TGTGCCAGCAGCGGCCAGACGGAGGGGCAAGAGACCCAGTACTTC.

The chain joins TRBV11-2 to TRBJ1-4, with 12 bases aligning to TRBD1. The CDR3 has 16 amino acids. The V gene end was trimmed by 4 bases and the J gene end by 3 bases; junction bases not matched to a gene: 3. CDR1 and CDR2 (germline): SGHAT, FQNNGV. In DNA form, the CDR3 reads TGTGCCAGCAGCTGGGGGACAGGGGGCCCTAATGAAAAACTGTTTTTT. Its translation is CASSWGTGGPNEKLFF.

The V gene is TRBV30, the J gene TRBJ2-1; a possible D gene is TRBD2 (5 bases). The CDR3 contains 11 residues. Germline V lookup: CDR1 GTSNPN, CDR2 SVGIG (reference sequence). V was clipped by 2 bases and J by 15 bases, with 14 bases between them. The CDR3 region is CAWSPGNTRFF. DNA of the CDR3: TGTGCCTGGAGTCCCGGGAACACACGGTTCTTC.

The chain carries TRBV5-6 and TRBJ2-1; 9 nucleotides line up with TRBD2. V lost 3 bases, J lost 2 bases, and 9 bases stayed unmatched. The germline V gene has CDR1 SGHDT and CDR2 YYEEEE. CDR3 length: 17 residues. The CDR3, as DNA: TGTGCCAGCAGCTGGCCCGGGTTAGCGGGGGCCTACAATGAGCAGTTCTTC. It encodes CASSWPGLAGAYNEQFF.

The V and J genes are TRBV30 and TRBJ1-4, with 12 bases that match TRBD1. The V segment lost 1 base and the J segment 7 bases; nucleotides outside the gene matches: 1. Germline V CDR1 and CDR2: GTSNPN, SVGIG (reference sequence). This CDR3 spans 14 amino acids. The CDR3 loop reads CAWSGGQGAEKLFF. The CDR3 nucleotides are TGTGCCTGGAGTGGGGGACAGGGGGCTGAAAAACTGTTTTTT.

The chain employs TRBV12-5 and TRBJ2-3; 7 positions match TRBD2. The CDR3 consists of 16 residues. The J segment lost 8 bases and the V segment lost 0 bases, leaving 11 bases of the junction unmatched. Germline V gene data show CDR1 as LGHNT and CDR2 as FRNRAP. DNA for the CDR3: TGTGCTAGTGGTTTGGTTTCGGGAAGCGGGAACCCTACGCAGTATTTT. Protein sequence: CASGLVSGSGNPTQYF. Full variable domain (remainder filled in from reference TRBV12-5 and TRBJ2-3): DARVTQTPRHKVTEMGQEVTMRCQPILGHNTVFWYRQTMMQGLELLAYFRNRAPLDDSGMPKDRFSAEMPDATLATLKIQPSEPRDSAVYFCASGLVSGSGNPTQYFGPGTRLTVL.

This CDR3 is CSVEVGTSFSGANVLTF. The CDR3 nucleotides read TGCAGCGTTGAGGTCGGTACTAGCTTTTCTGGGGCCAACGTCCTGACTTTC. The chain employs TRBV29-1 and TRBJ2-6; weak D call: TRBD2 (6 bases). The CDR3 runs 17 residues. Trimming stripped 3 bases from V and 1 base from J, with 16 bases between. Germline CDR1 SQVTM, CDR2 ANQGSEA.

This chain connects TRBV7-2 to TRBJ2-1, with D possibly being TRBD2 (5 bases). This CDR3 contains 18 residues. Trimming stripped 1 base from V and 6 bases from J, with 22 bases between. CDR1 and CDR2 (germline): SGHTA, FQGNSA. This CDR3 is CASSLGTEVLIRINEQFF. In DNA form, the CDR3 reads TGTGCCAGCAGCTTAGGGACTGAAGTACTTATACGTATCAATGAGCAGTTCTTC.

The chain has TRBV28 and TRBJ2-1, with D perhaps TRBD2 (5 bases). This CDR3 has 15 amino acids. Trimming removed 5 bases from V and 2 bases from J, with 13 bases in between. The V gene's germline CDR1 is MDHEN and CDR2 SYDVKM. The DNA for the CDR3 is TGTGCCAGCAGTCTACGGGATTCGGCCTACAATGAGCAGTTCTTC. This translates into CASSLRDSAYNEQFF.

The V and J genes are TRBV27 and TRBJ1-5; no firm D call. Per germline, CDR1 MNHEY and CDR2 SMNVEV (reference sequence). The CDR3 has 14 residues. V was clipped by 5 bases and J by 7 bases, with 15 bases between them. DNA of the CDR3: TGTGCCAGCAGTCCCCGGGGTAGATGGCAGCCCCAGCATTTT. Translating gives CASSPRGRWQPQHF.

This clone occurred a few times. V is TRBV13 and J is TRBJ2-1; D remains ambiguous. Germline values: CDR1 PRHDT, CDR2 FYEKMQ (reference sequence). CDR3 length: 14 amino acids. The V and J ends lost 1 base and 5 bases respectively, with 9 bases between them. The chain's CDR3 is CASSLEGPDNEQFF. The CDR3 nucleotides read TGTGCCAGCAGCTTAGAAGGCCCCGACAATGAGCAGTTCTTC. The entire variable domain, with the rest obtained from reference TRBV13 and TRBJ2-1, is as follows: AAGVIQSPRHLIKEKRETATLKCYPIPRHDTVYWYQQGPGQDPQFLISFYEKMQSDKGSIPDRFSAQQFSDYHSELNMSSLELGDSALYFCASSLEGPDNEQFFGPGTRLTVL.

The chain has TRBV10-1 and TRBJ1-2; 10 bases line up with TRBD1. The germline V gene has CDR1 WNHNN and CDR2 SYGVQD (reference sequence). This CDR3 has 13 amino acids. The V and J ends lost 4 bases and 8 bases, in that order; junction bases with no gene match: 4. The CDR3, as DNA: TGCGCCAGCAGTGCGACAGGGGGCTGGGGCTACACCTTC. Translating gives CASSATGGWGYTF.

The CDR3 nucleotides are TGTGCCAGCAGCGGGGACCCGGTACGCACAGATACGCAGTATTTT. Its protein product is CASSGDPVRTDTQYF. The rearrangement links TRBV9 to TRBJ2-3, with D perhaps given as TRBD1 or TRBD2 (5 bases each). The CDR3 spans 15 residues. Trimming left V 3 bases short and J 1 base short, with 12 bases between. Germline-derived CDR1 and CDR2 are SGDLS and YYNGEE.

The chain links TRBV6-5 to TRBJ2-3; D gene ambiguous. Germline-derived CDR1 and CDR2 are MNHEY and SVGAGI. This CDR3 has 11 residues. V lost 6 bases and J lost 1, with 2 bases in between. The CDR3 region is CASRGTDTQYF. The CDR3 nucleotides read TGTGCCAGCAGGGGCACAGATACGCAGTATTTT.

This chain uses TRBV2 with TRBJ2-7; TRBD2 agrees at 11 bases. Per the germline V gene, CDR1 is SNHLY and CDR2 is FYNNEI. The CDR3 length is 19 residues. V lost 6 bases, J lost 2 bases, and 18 bases stayed unmatched. CDR3 nucleotide sequence: TGTGCCAGCAGCCCCAGCAGACTAGCGGGATCAGGCCGAACCTACGAGCAGTACTTC. Protein: CASSPSRLAGSGRTYEQYF.

The rearrangement links TRBV9 to TRBJ1-1, with no clear D. Germline V gene sequence: CDR1 SGDLS, CDR2 YYNGEE. This CDR3 comprises 14 residues. Trimming removed 4 bases at V and 5 bases at J, with 15 bases between. In DNA form, the CDR3 reads TGTGCCAGCAGCTTAACGATAGGTCTGACTGAAGCTTTCTTT. Amino acids: CASSLTIGLTEAFF.

The chain is built from TRBV11-3 and TRBJ2-7, with 9 bases that match TRBD2. This CDR3 is 14 amino acids long. From germline, CDR1 is SGHNT and CDR2 YENEEA. Germline trimming cut 6 bases from V and 6 bases from J; bases unmatched to any gene: 9. The chain's CDR3 is CASSQGLASAEQYF. In nucleotides, the CDR3 is TGTGCCAGCAGTCAAGGACTAGCGTCTGCCGAGCAGTACTTC.

This chain links TRBV28 with TRBJ2-7, with D hard to call. The V end was cut by 4 bases, the J end by 1 base, with 8 bases between. The CDR3 is 13 residues long. The germline V gene encodes CDR1 MDHEN and CDR2 SYDVKM. In DNA form, the CDR3 reads TGTGCCAGCAGTTCCCTATTTTCCTACGAGCAGTACTTC. Protein sequence: CASSSLFSYEQYF. The full variable domain, completed using reference TRBV28 and TRBJ2-7, is DVKVTQSSRYLVKRTGEKVFLECVQDMDHENMFWYRQDPGLGLRLIYFSYDVKMKEKGDIPEGYSVSREKKERFSLILESASTNQTSMYLCASSSLFSYEQYFGPGTRLTVT.

This chain uses TRBV11-2 with TRBJ2-7; TRBD1 aligns across 8 bases. V shed 4 bases and J 2 bases; nucleotides not matched to a gene: 4. The CDR3 contains 14 residues. Per the germline V gene, CDR1 is SGHAT and CDR2 is FQNNGV. CDR3 in DNA: TGTGCCAGCAGCTCCGACAGGGGCCCCTACGAGCAGTACTTC. Protein product: CASSSDRGPYEQYF.

This chain connects TRBV10-3 to TRBJ2-3; TRBD1 aligns across 10 bases. Germline lookup yields CDR1 ENHRY and CDR2 SYGVKD. V lost 6 bases, J lost 2 bases, and 11 bases stayed unmatched. This CDR3 region has 17 residues. The CDR3 sequence: CAISPEGTGVATDTQYF. DNA of the CDR3: TGTGCCATCAGCCCCGAAGGGACAGGGGTGGCCACAGATACGCAGTATTTT.

The V gene is TRBV7-8, the J gene TRBJ1-5; 9 bases fit TRBD1. The CDR3 consists of 16 residues. CDR1 is SGHVS, CDR2 FQNEAQ, per germline. The trim removed 5 bases at V and 1 base at J, leaving 6 bases unmatched. The CDR3 DNA sequence: TGTGCCAGCAGCACCCAGACAGGGGGGAGCAATCAGCCCCAGCATTTT. Translation gives CASSTQTGGSNQPQHF.